Described below is a single T cell receptor beta chain sequence and its context. What it binds is not known. CDR3 length equals 17 residues. Germline CDR1 DFQATT, CDR2 SNEGSKA (reference sequence). Deletions cut 3 bases from V and 4 bases from J, with 22 bases between. The source of the sample is a study of regulatory T cells in long-lasting Graves disease. Study conclusions and caveats: Persistent Graves' patients showed less TCR diversity than newly diagnosed ones. It was peripheral blood alone, not thyroid tissue, that was studied.

Time point defined: newly diagnosed GD, antithyroid drugs for less than 3 months. PBMCs provided the RNA from which the TCR library was made. Arm-PCR of CDR3 regions and iRepertoire HTBI primers were the basis on which TCR beta libraries were built. TCRdb re-analysed the multiplex PCR reads in MiXCR, keeping a single row per CDR3 protein. The sample consists of under 300,000 distinct CDR3 sequences, more than 15% of them appearing once. The same data also contributed to another study, on T cells in Graves' hyperthyroidism and ophthalmopathy. As reported in that work: Initially, a first-round RT-PCR of the TCR CDR3 employed the HTBI primer set.

This receptor was obtained from a woman aged 25 to 39 with Graves disease. Material: peripheral blood mononuclear cells (PBMCs), obtained at new diagnosis, from a patient treated with antithyroid drugs. J is TRBJ1-3 and V is TRBV20-1; D may be TRBD1 (5 bases). The CDR3 DNA reads as TGCAGTGCTAGGGTACCCGGGGGGGAAAATAAGGGAAACACCATATATTTT. Residues: CSARVPGGENKGNTIYF.